Sequencing of this T cell receptor beta chain was carried out in a study of cytomegalovirus exposure and HLA in healthy donors. Study in general: Samples from HLA-typed donors yielded about 80 million unique TCRs in an early data release.

As for the donors, each was a healthy bone marrow donor. Per the germline V gene, CDR1 is SNHLY and CDR2 is FYNNEI. With 3 bases clipped from V and 1 base from J, the junction kept 2 bases outside the gene matches. CDR3 length: 16 amino acids. Vbeta (60) and Jbeta (13) primers were used in the PCR. The repertoire was sequenced with immunoSEQ multiplex PCR; TCRdb's copy has only in-frame clones and lacks some. The table lists tens of thousands of clones, just under 75% of them singletons. The rearrangement uses TRBV2 and TRBJ2-3; 12 positions match TRBD2. This TCR was recovered from a man aged 30 to 39 in good health and CMV-seronegative. The source material was PBMCs. The CDR3 sequence: CASSDGLAGRTDTQYF. CDR3 nucleotide sequence: TGTGCCAGCAGTGATGGACTAGCGGGACGCACAGATACGCAGTATTTT.